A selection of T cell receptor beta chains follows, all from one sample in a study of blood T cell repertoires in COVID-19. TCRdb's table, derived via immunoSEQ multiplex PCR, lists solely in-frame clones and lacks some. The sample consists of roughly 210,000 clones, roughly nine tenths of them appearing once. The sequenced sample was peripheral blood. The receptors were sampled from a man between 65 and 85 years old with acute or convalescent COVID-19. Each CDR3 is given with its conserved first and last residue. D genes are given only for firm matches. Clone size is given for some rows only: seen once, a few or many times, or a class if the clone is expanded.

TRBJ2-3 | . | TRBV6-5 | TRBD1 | CASRRLQGARDTQYF | TGTGCCAGCAGAAGACTACAGGGGGCTAGAGATACGCAGTATTTT
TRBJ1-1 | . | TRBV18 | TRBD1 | CASSPPRDSVNTEAFF | TGTGCCAGCTCACCACCCCGGGACAGTGTGAACACTGAAGCTTTCTTT
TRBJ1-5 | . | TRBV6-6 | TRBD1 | CASSRGAGQGISNQPQHF | TGTGCCAGCAGTCGGGGGGCGGGACAGGGTATTAGCAATCAGCCCCAGCATTTT
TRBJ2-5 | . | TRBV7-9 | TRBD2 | CASSSSLAEETQYF | TGTGCCAGCAGCTCCTCACTAGCGGAAGAGACCCAGTACTTC
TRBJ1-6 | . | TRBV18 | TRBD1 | CASSKDRNSPLHF | TGTGCCAGCTCCAAGGACAGGAATTCACCCCTCCACTTT
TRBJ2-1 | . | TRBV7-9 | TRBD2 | CASSYRRLTSGDDNEQFF | TGTGCCAGCAGCTATCGTCGTCTAACTAGCGGAGATGACAATGAGCAGTTCTTC
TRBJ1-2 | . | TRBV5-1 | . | CASRDSAQGYTF | TGCGCCAGCAGGGACAGCGCTCAGGGCTACACCTTC
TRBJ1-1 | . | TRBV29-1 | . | CSGKQGNTEAFF | TGCAGCGGCAAACAGGGGAACACTGAAGCTTTCTTT
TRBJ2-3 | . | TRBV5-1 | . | CASSLDRTLTDTQYF | TGCGCCAGCAGCTTGGACAGAACCCTCACAGATACGCAGTATTTT
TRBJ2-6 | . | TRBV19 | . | CASSRPGTGANVLTF | TGTGCCAGTAGCCGCCCGGGGACTGGGGCCAACGTCCTGACTTTC
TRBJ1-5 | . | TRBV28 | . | CASSPAQSSYQPQHF | TGTGCCAGCAGTCCGGCACAGTCTTCATATCAGCCCCAGCATTTT
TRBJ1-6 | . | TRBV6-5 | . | CASSYYLGLNSPLHF | TGTGCCAGCAGTTACTATCTCGGACTTAATTCACCCCTCCACTTT
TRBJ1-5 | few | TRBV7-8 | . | CASSLAWHSNQPQHF | TGTGCCAGCAGCTTAGCTTGGCACAGCAATCAGCCCCAGCATTTT
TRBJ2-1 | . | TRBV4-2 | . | CASSQEGRGSDEQFF | TGTGCCAGCAGCCAAGAGGGCAGGGGATCCGATGAGCAGTTCTTC
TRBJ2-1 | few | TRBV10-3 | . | CAILSVYNEQFF | TGTGCCATCTTAAGCGTTTACAATGAGCAGTTCTTC
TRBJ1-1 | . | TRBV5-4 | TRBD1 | CASSLPGTGITEAFF | TGTGCCAGCAGCTTGCCTGGGACAGGGATCACTGAAGCTTTCTTT
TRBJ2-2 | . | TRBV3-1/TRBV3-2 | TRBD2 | CASSRGPTSGRANTGELFF | TGTGCCAGCAGCAGAGGACCGACTAGCGGGAGGGCCAACACCGGGGAGCTGTTTTTT
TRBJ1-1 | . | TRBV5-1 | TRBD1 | CASSATGTGTEAFF | TGCGCCAGCAGCGCCACAGGGACAGGCACTGAAGCTTTCTTT
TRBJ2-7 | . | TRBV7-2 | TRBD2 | CASSLGATSGYEQYF | TGTGCCAGCAGCTTAGGGGCGACTAGCGGGTACGAGCAGTACTTC
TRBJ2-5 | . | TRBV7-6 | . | CASSLSAGGRETQYF | TGTGCCAGCAGCTTATCGGCAGGGGGGAGAGAGACCCAGTACTTC
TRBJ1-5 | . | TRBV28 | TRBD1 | CASSLGQSNQPQHF | TGTGCCAGCAGTCTGGGACAGTCCAATCAGCCCCAGCATTTT
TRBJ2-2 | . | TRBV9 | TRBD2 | CASSLLAGVSTGELFF | TGTGCCAGCAGCTTACTAGCGGGAGTATCCACCGGGGAGCTGTTTTTT
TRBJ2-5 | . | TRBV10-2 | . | CASSAQGVMETQYF | TGCGCCAGCAGCGCTCAAGGGGTGATGGAGACCCAGTACTTC
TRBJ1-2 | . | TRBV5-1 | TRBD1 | CASSLGPLRTGNYGYTF | TGCGCCAGCAGCTTGGGCCCCCTTCGGACAGGGAACTATGGCTACACCTTC
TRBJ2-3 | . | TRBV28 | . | CASSLAGLTDTQYF | TGTGCCAGCAGTTTGGCGGGACTCACAGATACGCAGTATTTT
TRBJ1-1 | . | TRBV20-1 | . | CSARSDREAFF | TGCAGTGCTAGAAGCGACAGAGAAGCTTTCTTT
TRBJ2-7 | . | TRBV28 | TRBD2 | CASSSSSGTYEQYF | TGTGCCAGCAGTTCGTCTAGCGGGACCTACGAGCAGTACTTC
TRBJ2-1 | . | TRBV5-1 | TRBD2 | CASSLGLAGGRNEQFF | TGCGCCAGCAGCTTGGGACTAGCGGGAGGGCGCAATGAGCAGTTCTTC
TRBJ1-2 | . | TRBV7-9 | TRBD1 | CASNPRQGPYGYTF | TGTGCCAGCAACCCTCGACAGGGTCCCTATGGCTACACCTTC